Below, 8 T cell receptor beta chains from the same sample are listed, as sequenced in a study of blood T cell repertoires in COVID-19. Generated by immunoSEQ multiplex PCR, the TCRdb table keeps only in-frame clones and is missing some. The data show under 150,000 clones, 70% to 90% seen once. Sequencing used peripheral blood. The source is a woman in her fifties or sixties with COVID-19, enrolled during active disease.

The V and J genes are TRBV10-1 and TRBJ2-5; tentative D call: TRBD1 (6 bases). Trimming pared 6 bases from V and 2 bases from J, leaving 16 bases between. CDR1 and CDR2 (germline): WNHNN, SYGVQD (reference sequence). The CDR3 extends over 15 amino acids. The DNA for the CDR3 is TGCGCCAGCAGCGCCCGAAGGGGGTGGCAAGAGACCCAGTACTTC. Protein sequence: CASSARRGWQETQYF.

This clone showed up just a few times. This CDR3 reads CASSATGTSTGELFF. The CDR3 DNA sequence: TGCGCCAGCAGCGCAACCGGGACTAGTACCGGGGAGCTGTTTTTT. The V gene is TRBV5-1, the J gene TRBJ2-2; TRBD2 matches at 8 bases. Germline V lookup: CDR1 SGHRS, CDR2 YFSETQ. The trim removed 4 bases at V and 5 bases at J, leaving 7 bases unmatched. The CDR3 has 15 amino acids.

This chain joins TRBV12-5 and TRBJ2-5, with D possibly matching TRBD1 (6 bases). The CDR3 sequence is 14 residues long. V lost 1 base and J lost 4, with 10 bases in between. From germline, CDR1 is LGHNT and CDR2 FRNRAP. The CDR3 bases are TGTGCTAGTGGTTTGGCATGGGGGCCAGAGACCCAGTACTTC. This translates into CASGLAWGPETQYF. Looking up the rest from reference TRBV12-5 and TRBJ2-5 gives the full variable domain: DARVTQTPRHKVTEMGQEVTMRCQPILGHNTVFWYRQTMMQGLELLAYFRNRAPLDDSGMPKDRFSAEMPDATLATLKIQPSEPRDSAVYFCASGLAWGPETQYFGPGTRLLVL.

The chain combines TRBV7-2 with TRBJ1-2; no definite D call. Germline CDR1 is SGHTA and CDR2 is FQGNSA. V lost 3 bases to trimming and J lost 1 base, with 12 bases between them. This CDR3 region has 15 residues. The CDR3 reads CASSFPGLGNYGYTF. The CDR3 bases are TGTGCCAGCAGCTTTCCGGGGTTGGGTAACTATGGCTACACCTTC.

This clone was found a few times. The CDR3: CASRLPGTGANTEAFF. CDR3 coding DNA: TGTGCCAGCAGACTCCCTGGGACAGGGGCAAACACTGAAGCTTTCTTT. The chain recombines TRBV28 with TRBJ1-1, with 10 bases fitting TRBD1. Germline assignment: CDR1 MDHEN and CDR2 SYDVKM. CDR3 length: 16 amino acids. Trimming took 6 bases from V and 2 from J; bases not matched to a gene: 9.

The chain combines TRBV12-3 or TRBV12-4 with TRBJ1-1; D possibly corresponds to TRBD1 (5 bases). The CDR3 totals 13 residues. V lost 9 bases, J lost 0 bases, and 11 bases lay in between. The CDR3 is CASKPGMNTEAFF. Here the CDR3 DNA reads TGTGCCAGTAAACCAGGGATGAACACTGAAGCTTTCTTT.

The gene calls are TRBV29-1 and TRBJ2-2, with TRBD1 identical over 9 bases. Unmatched junction bases numbered 5, after V lost 4 bases and J lost 5 bases. CDR3 length: 14 residues. From germline, CDR1 is SQVTM and CDR2 ANQGSEA. The CDR3 here is CSVVDRGMTGELFF. CDR3 DNA sequence: TGCAGCGTTGTAGACAGGGGGATGACCGGGGAGCTGTTTTTT.

The rearrangement uses TRBV29-1 and TRBJ1-1, with 7 bases that match TRBD1. The CDR3 has 12 residues. The V segment lost 6 bases and the J segment 4 bases; nucleotides outside the gene matches: 5. Germline V lookup: CDR1 SQVTM, CDR2 ANQGSEA. CDR3 DNA: TGCAGCGTCCTCGCAGGGGGCACTGAAGCTTTCTTT. Translation: CSVLAGGTEAFF.